One and the same sample provided the 15 T cell receptor beta chains below, sequenced in a study of blood T cell repertoires in COVID-19. Generated by immunoSEQ multiplex PCR, the TCRdb table keeps only in-frame clones and is missing some. In the table there are about 100,000 clones, around four fifths of which are singletons. The sample comprised peripheral blood. All receptors derive from a woman aged 70 to 79 with acute or convalescent COVID-19.

This chain connects TRBV25-1 to TRBJ2-7; 8 bases line up with TRBD1. V lost 4 bases, J lost 0 bases, and 5 bases stayed unmatched. The CDR3 extends over 15 amino acids. CDR1 and CDR2 from the germline V gene are MGHDK and SYGVNS. The CDR3: CASSVLGQGSYEQYF. CDR3 sequence (DNA): TGTGCCAGCAGTGTCCTTGGACAGGGCTCCTACGAGCAGTACTTC.

The V and J genes are TRBV6-5 and TRBJ1-5; 9 nucleotides align to TRBD1. J was trimmed by 7 bases and V by 6 bases; bases with no gene match: 4. The CDR3 sequence is 13 residues long. Per the germline V gene, CDR1 is MNHEY and CDR2 is SVGAGI. The CDR3 is CASRRDRDQPQHF. CDR3 coding DNA: TGTGCCAGCAGGCGGGACAGGGACCAGCCCCAGCATTTT.

Regarding this clone: No conserved phenylalanine or tryptophan is present at the end of the CDR3, so a read error is the likely explanation. The DNA is omitted, as the CDR3 cannot be located on it reliably, and the CDR3 follows TCRdb's listing. The V and J genes are TRBV10-2 and TRBJ1-5; the D call of TRBD1 is as the table states it, not checked on the DNA. The CDR3 is made up of 13 amino acids, end residues included. Germline values: CDR1 WSHSY, CDR2 SAAADI. This chain's CDR3 is CASSPGTASPNFV.

This chain connects TRBV5-1 to TRBJ1-2; tentative D call: TRBD1 (5 bases). Germline V gene sequence: CDR1 SGHRS, CDR2 YFSETQ. The CDR3 spans 15 residues. Trimming left V 1 base short and J 6 bases short, with 16 bases between. The CDR3 DNA is TGCGCCAGCAGCTTGCAACTCCAGGGAGGGAATGGCTACACCTTC. Amino acids: CASSLQLQGGNGYTF.

This clone was observed a single time. The chain is built from TRBV14 and TRBJ1-2; the match to TRBD1 covers 8 bases. The length of the CDR3 is 13 residues. V lost 1 base to trimming and J lost 8 bases; unmatched junction nucleotides: 3. From germline, CDR1 is SGHDN and CDR2 FVKESK. Here the CDR3 DNA reads TGTGCCAGCAGCCAAGGGACAGGGCGGGGCTACACCTTC. Its translation: CASSQGTGRGYTF.

The V call is TRBV28, the J call TRBJ1-1, with 9 bases fitting TRBD1. Germline values: CDR1 MDHEN, CDR2 SYDVKM. CDR3 length: 15 amino acids. Trimming at V came to 8 bases and at J to 5 bases, leaving 12 bases not matched to a gene. CDR3 residues: CASVSPGQGGTEAFF. CDR3 in DNA: TGTGCCAGCGTGTCCCCGGGACAGGGTGGGACTGAAGCTTTCTTT.

The V call is TRBV30, the J call TRBJ2-7, with 7 bases identical to TRBD2. Per germline, CDR1 GTSNPN and CDR2 SVGIG (reference sequence). V shed 0 bases, J shed 0 bases, and the junction held 2 bases outside the gene matches. CDR3 length: 14 residues. In DNA form, the CDR3 reads TGTGCCTGGAGTGTGGGGGGGGGCTCCTACGAGCAGTACGTC. This gives the protein CAWSVGGGSYEQYV.

This clone has more than one count but fewer than ten. The chain recombines TRBV19 with TRBJ2-3; the D is unclear. V lost 7 bases, J lost 4 bases, and 15 bases lay in between. CDR3 length: 14 amino acids. CDR1 and CDR2 from the germline V gene are LNHDA and SQIVND (reference sequence). The CDR3 here is CASKDGPSADTQYF. CDR3 in DNA: TGTGCCAGTAAAGACGGTCCCAGCGCAGATACGCAGTATTTT.

The chain joins TRBV1 to TRBJ2-1; TRBD2, the table's D call, was not compared with the DNA. TRBV1 is reported as a pseudogene. This CDR3 has 18 amino acids. In DNA form, the CDR3 reads TGCACCAGCAGCCGCCGAGGACTAGCGGGGGATTCCTACAATGAGCAGTTCTTC. Its protein is CTSSRRGLAGDSYNEQFF.

In regard to this clone: In the same sample, other DNA sequences code for this CDR3. This chain joins TRBV6-5 and TRBJ1-1; perhaps TRBD1 as D (5 bases). From germline, CDR1 is MNHEY and CDR2 SVGAGI. V lost 2 bases to trimming and J lost 4 bases, with 8 bases between them. The CDR3 is 13 amino acids. CDR3 coding DNA: TGTGCCAGCAGTTACCCGGGGGGCACTGAAGCTTTCTTT. Translation: CASSYPGGTEAFF.

This chain joins TRBV27 and TRBJ2-3; possibly TRBD2 for D (5 bases). The V gene lost 5 bases and the J gene lost 0 bases, with 18 bases spanning the gap. CDR1 and CDR2 from the germline V gene are MNHEY and SMNVEV (reference sequence). This CDR3 is built from 17 residues. CDR3 region: CASSPTNAGLSTDTQYF. The CDR3 DNA sequence: TGTGCCAGCAGTCCGACCAACGCGGGCCTGAGCACAGATACGCAGTATTTT.

About this clone: One end of the junction does not line up with germline, which may come from a read error. This chain uses TRBV5-1 with TRBJ2-7; 8 bases line up with TRBD1. CDR1 SGHRS and CDR2 YFSETQ come from the germline V gene. This CDR3 has 15 residues. The CDR3: CASSSLPGQDVLEDF. CDR3 in DNA: TGCGCCAGCAGCTCGTTGCCGGGACAGGATGTCCTGGAGGACTTC.

There are many counts of this clone. This sequence joins TRBV25-1 and TRBJ2-1; D may be TRBD1 (6 bases). Germline V gives CDR1 MGHDK, CDR2 SYGVNS. V lost 1 base and J lost 8, with 18 bases in between. This CDR3 spans 16 amino acids. CDR3 in DNA: TGTGCCAGCAGTGAATCAGGGGTCGAAAGGTTGGATGAGCAGTTCTTC. Translated, it gives CASSESGVERLDEQFF.

The V call is TRBV9, the J call TRBJ2-2, with D possibly TRBD2 on 6 matching bases. The CDR3 has 15 amino acids. Trimming stripped 4 bases from V and 2 bases from J, with 12 bases between. The germline gives CDR1 SGDLS, CDR2 YYNGEE. Here the CDR3 reads CASSPQAGNTGELFF. DNA of the CDR3: TGTGCCAGCAGCCCTCAAGCGGGTAACACCGGGGAGCTGTTTTTT. Combining the CDR3 with reference TRBV9 and TRBJ2-2 gives the whole variable domain DSGVTQTPKHLITATGQRVTLRCSPRSGDLSVYWYQQSLDQGLQFLIQYYNGEERAKGNILERFSAQQFPDLHSELNLSSLELGDSALYFCASSPQAGNTGELFFGEGSRLTVL.

This chain joins TRBV10-2 and TRBJ1-1, with 9 bases fitting TRBD1. The CDR3 loop spans 16 amino acids. Germline V CDR1 and CDR2: WSHSY, SAAADI. The V segment lost 6 bases and the J segment 4 bases; nucleotides outside the gene matches: 12. CDR3 region: CASRPPGQGRGTEAFF. The CDR3 nucleotides are TGCGCCAGCAGACCCCCGGGACAGGGCAGAGGCACTGAAGCTTTCTTT.